The text below deals with one T cell receptor beta chain. These data are taken from a study of cytomegalovirus exposure and HLA in healthy donors. This CDR3 contains 16 residues. CDR1 ENHRY and CDR2 SYGVKD come from the germline V gene. Unmatched junction bases numbered 9, after V lost 7 bases and J lost 0 bases. A multiplex PCR was run with 60 Vbeta primers and 13 Jbeta primers. The table came from immunoSEQ multiplex PCR; TCRdb's copy has only in-frame clones and leaves some out. The listing records around 130,000 clones. V and J are TRBV10-3 and TRBJ2-3; 8 nucleotides match TRBD2. This TCR was sampled from a woman in her forties in good health and CMV-seronegative. The source material was PBMCs. CDR3 residues: CAIKLADAASTDTQYF. CDR3 DNA sequence: TGTGCCATCAAACTAGCGGACGCCGCTAGCACAGATACGCAGTATTTT.